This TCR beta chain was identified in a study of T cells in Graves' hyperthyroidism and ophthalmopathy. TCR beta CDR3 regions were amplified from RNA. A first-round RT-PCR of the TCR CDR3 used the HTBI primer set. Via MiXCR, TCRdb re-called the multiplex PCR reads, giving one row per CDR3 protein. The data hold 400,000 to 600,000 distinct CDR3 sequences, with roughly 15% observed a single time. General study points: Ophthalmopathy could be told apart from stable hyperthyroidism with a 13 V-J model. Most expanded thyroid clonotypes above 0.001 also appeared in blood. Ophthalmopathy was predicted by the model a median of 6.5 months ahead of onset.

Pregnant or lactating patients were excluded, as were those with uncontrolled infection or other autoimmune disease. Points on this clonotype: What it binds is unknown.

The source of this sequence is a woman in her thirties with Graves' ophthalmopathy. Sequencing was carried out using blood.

The CDR3 loop is CASSYSGQGGSETQYF. In DNA, the CDR3 is TGTGCCAGCAGTTACTCTGGACAGGGTGGGTCGGAGACCCAGTACTTC. The chain employs TRBV28 and TRBJ2-5; 8 nucleotides agree with TRBD1. The CDR3 contains 16 residues. The V gene end was trimmed by 4 bases and the J gene end by 5 bases; junction bases not matched to a gene: 12. The germline CDR1 and CDR2 sequences are MDHEN and SYDVKM.